The 28 T cell receptor beta chains given below trace back to one sample, sequenced in a study of shared clonotypes between healthy human individuals. Sequenced by immunoSEQ multiplex PCR; TCRdb stores in-frame clones only, minus some. The sample holds 2.3 million or so clones, just over 90% seen once. The sample comprised naive CD4+ T cells from PBMCs. Subset noted: CD45RA+ positively selected. Source of these receptors: a man younger than 35 in good health. Some clones in this sample may be carry-over from other donors' samples.

This clone was recorded a few times. The chain employs TRBV2 and TRBJ2-7; unclear D gene. CDR1 is SNHLY, CDR2 FYNNEI, per germline. V was trimmed by 6 bases and J by 2 bases, leaving 14 bases between them. The CDR3 has 14 amino acids. The CDR3 DNA is TGTGCCAGCAGCGATCTCGGCTTTACCTACGAGCAGTACTTC. It specifies CASSDLGFTYEQYF.

The chain recombines TRBV4-1 with TRBJ2-5; no reliable D call. V lost 3 bases to trimming and J lost 0 bases, with 11 bases between them. Germline lookup yields CDR1 MGHRA and CDR2 YSYEKL. The CDR3 has 15 residues. CDR3 sequence (DNA): TGCGCCAGCAGCCATTCTGACTTGGACCAAGAGACCCAGTACTTC. Its protein is CASSHSDLDQETQYF.

The chain employs TRBV7-8 and TRBJ2-5; D is possibly TRBD2 (6 bases). The V and J ends lost 5 bases and 5 bases respectively, with 12 bases between them. The CDR3 has 13 residues. CDR1 and CDR2 (germline): SGHVS, FQNEAQ. The CDR3 nucleotides read TGTGCCAGCAGCCTCACTAGCTTGGAGACCCAGTACTTC. It yields the protein CASSLTSLETQYF.

This clone was counted between two and nine times. An end of the junction differs from the germline gene, which may be a read error. This chain connects TRBV29-1 to TRBJ1-1; no reliable D call. The CDR3 sequence is 8 residues long. Germline-derived CDR1 and CDR2 are SQVTM and ANQGSEA. The CDR3 DNA sequence: TGCAGCGTCGGAGTCACGGCGTTT. Translation gives CSVGVTAF.

J is TRBJ2-7 and V is TRBV27; 9 nucleotides agree with TRBD1. This CDR3 has 15 residues. CDR1 is MNHEY, CDR2 SMNVEV, per germline (reference sequence). V lost 6 bases, J lost 2 bases, and 8 bases stayed unmatched. The CDR3 coding sequence is TGTGCCAGCAGGGGCCGGACAGGGGCTACCTACGAGCAGTACTTC. Residues: CASRGRTGATYEQYF.

The CDR3 DNA sequence: TGTGCCAGCAGTCCCAACCGACAGGGAGGGCAGTACTTC. Its translation: CASSPNRQGGQYF. The chain carries TRBV27 and TRBJ2-7; the D gene is possibly TRBD1 (7 bases). Germline assignment: CDR1 MNHEY and CDR2 SMNVEV (reference sequence). This CDR3 region has 13 residues. V lost 5 bases to trimming and J lost 9 bases, with 17 bases between them.

J is TRBJ2-3 and V is TRBV5-8, with D unresolved. Germline CDR1 SGHTS, CDR2 YDEGEE. V was trimmed by 3 bases and J by 5 bases, leaving 10 bases between them. The CDR3 is 13 residues long. This chain's CDR3 is CASSSRAEDTQYF. The CDR3, as DNA: TGTGCCAGCAGCTCACGAGCAGAAGATACGCAGTATTTT.

The V call is TRBV29-1, the J call TRBJ1-5, with TRBD1 as a possible D gene (6 bases). Trimming took off 5 bases at V and 2 bases at J, with 13 bases between the two ends. The CDR3 is made up of 14 amino acids. Germline CDR1 SQVTM, CDR2 ANQGSEA. In DNA form, the CDR3 reads TGCAGCGTTACAGGGCCGACGGGCAATCAGCCCCAGCATTTT. It codes for CSVTGPTGNQPQHF.

The rearrangement links TRBV2 to TRBJ1-1; D gene uncertain. Trimming took 3 bases from V and 4 from J, leaving 12 bases between them. CDR3 length: 14 residues. Germline CDR1 SNHLY, CDR2 FYNNEI. As DNA, the CDR3 is TGTGCCAGCAGTGACTTGGGGTCTGGCACTGAAGCTTTCTTT. Its translation is CASSDLGSGTEAFF.

This chain joins TRBV11-2 and TRBJ2-1; D tentatively reads TRBD1 or TRBD2 (6 bases each). The V gene lost 8 bases and the J gene lost 7 bases, with 15 bases spanning the gap. This CDR3 region has 13 residues. Germline V gene data show CDR1 as SGHAT and CDR2 as FQNNGV. CDR3 loop: CASGGGVGNEQFF. CDR3 bases: TGTGCCAGCGGGGGCGGGGTGGGGAATGAGCAGTTCTTC.

The chain employs TRBV10-3 and TRBJ1-5; tentative D call: TRBD1 (6 bases). This CDR3 spans 13 amino acids. V lost 4 bases and J 6 bases, leaving 10 bases between the germline ends. Germline loops: CDR1 ENHRY, CDR2 SYGVKD. The chain's CDR3 is CAISAGVGQPQHF. The DNA for the CDR3 is TGTGCCATCAGTGCAGGGGTGGGTCAGCCCCAGCATTTT.

This rearrangement joins TRBV5-1 to TRBJ2-7, with 7 bases matching TRBD2. The CDR3 is 15 residues long. J gave up 2 bases and V 0 bases, and 5 bases lay outside the gene matches. Germline loops: CDR1 SGHRS, CDR2 YFSETQ. For the CDR3, the DNA is TGCGCCAGCAGCTTGGGCGGGAGTTCCCCCTACGAGCAGTACTTC. Amino acids: CASSLGGSSPYEQYF.

The rearrangement joins TRBV5-1 to TRBJ2-5; the D call may be TRBD1 or TRBD2 (5 bases each). Trimming cost V 4 bases and J 5 bases, with 18 bases left between them. The V gene's germline CDR1 is SGHRS and CDR2 YFSETQ. The CDR3 is 15 residues long. The CDR3 loop reads CASSAEGFFGETQYF. The CDR3 DNA follows: TGCGCCAGCAGCGCCGAGGGGTTCTTCGGGGAGACCCAGTACTTC.

The rearrangement links TRBV7-9 to TRBJ2-7; D is possibly TRBD2 (6 bases). CDR1 and CDR2 from the germline V gene are SEHNR and FQNEAQ (reference sequence). Trimming left V 2 bases short and J 5 bases short, with 13 bases between. This CDR3 has 14 amino acids. The CDR3 is CASSLSGDWDEQYF. Written as DNA, the CDR3 is TGTGCCAGCAGCTTATCGGGGGACTGGGACGAGCAGTACTTC. Filled out from reference TRBV7-9 and TRBJ2-7, the complete variable domain reads DTGVSQNPRHKITKRGQNVTFRCDPISEHNRLYWYRQTLGQGPEFLTYFQNEAQLEKSRLLSDRFSAERPKGSFSTLEIQRTEQGDSAMYLCASSLSGDWDEQYFGPGTRLTVT.

The chain links TRBV5-1 to TRBJ1-4, with D hard to call. V lost 6 bases, J lost 8 bases, and 23 bases lay in between. In germline, CDR1 is SGHRS, CDR2 YFSETQ. This CDR3 spans 16 amino acids. CDR3 loop: CASTSSSESGGEKLFF. CDR3 nucleotides: TGCGCCAGCACGTCTTCTTCGGAATCCGGCGGCGAAAAACTGTTTTTT.

Notes on this clone: At one of its ends the junction is not consistent with the germline gene, which may arise from a read error. The V and J genes are TRBV7-8 and TRBJ1-1; TRBD1 is a possible D gene (5 bases). The germline CDR1 and CDR2 sequences are SGHVS and FQNEAQ. This CDR3 is 14 amino acids long. CDR3 region: CASTLSRVNTEAFF. CDR3 DNA: TGTGCCAGCACCTTAAGCAGGGTGAACACTGAAGCTTTCTTT.

This clone was seen more than once but under ten times. The V call is TRBV20-1, the J call TRBJ1-5; weak D call: TRBD1 (5 bases). Trimming stripped 3 bases from V and 12 bases from J, with 12 bases between. Germline V gene sequence: CDR1 DFQATT, CDR2 SNEGSKA (reference sequence). The length of the CDR3 is 11 residues. CDR3 in DNA: TGCAGTGCTAGCCGGGGACTGCGCCAGCATTTT. Residues: CSASRGLRQHF.

This clone was seen only once. DNA of the CDR3: TGTGCCAGCAGCCTGTCTATGAACACTGAAGCTTTCTTT. Protein sequence: CASSLSMNTEAFF. The chain links TRBV14 to TRBJ1-1, with D uncertain. The germline gives CDR1 SGHDN, CDR2 FVKESK. Trimming pared 4 bases from V and 0 bases from J, leaving 6 bases between. CDR3 length: 13 amino acids.

The chain joins TRBV30 to TRBJ1-1, with D perhaps TRBD1 (6 bases). Trimming removed 8 bases from V and 6 bases from J, with 10 bases in between. CDR3 size: 10 residues. CDR1 and CDR2 from the germline V gene are GTSNPN and SVGIG (reference sequence). CDR3 DNA sequence: TGTGCCATACAGGGATCTGAAGCTTTCTTT. This sequence encodes CAIQGSEAFF. Filled out from reference TRBV30 and TRBJ1-1, the complete variable domain reads SQTIHQWPATLVQPVGSPLSLECTVEGTSNPNLYWYRQAAGRGLQLLFYSVGIGQISSEVPQNLSASRPQDRQFILSSKKLLLSDSGFYLCAIQGSEAFFGQGTRLTVV.

The rearrangement joins TRBV5-6 to TRBJ2-1; 8 nucleotides agree with TRBD1. Germline-derived CDR1 and CDR2 are SGHDT and YYEEEE. Trimming removed 4 bases from V and 5 bases from J; junction bases left unmatched: 5. CDR3 length: 14 amino acids. CDR3 DNA sequence: TGTGCCAGCAGCACTCCGGACAGGGACAATGAGCAGTTCTTC. It specifies CASSTPDRDNEQFF.

Notes on this clone: The sample has other DNA sequences that encode this CDR3 too. CDR3 nucleotides: TGTGCCAGCAGCCGACAGGGTGTCCACGAGCAGTACTTC. Protein product: CASSRQGVHEQYF. The chain carries TRBV6-5 and TRBJ2-7; the match to TRBD1 covers 7 bases. The CDR3 covers 13 residues. Germline V lookup: CDR1 MNHEY, CDR2 SVGAGI. Trimming cost V 6 bases and J 5 bases; bases outside gene matches: 7.

The chain combines TRBV18 with TRBJ2-7; 7 bases agree with TRBD2. Germline V gene lookup returns CDR1 KGHSH and CDR2 LQKENI. The CDR3 loop spans 18 amino acids. The V gene end was trimmed by 0 bases and the J gene end by 1 base; junction bases not matched to a gene: 12. As DNA, the CDR3 is TGTGCCAGCTCACCACCGTTTTTACTAGCGACAGCTTCCTACGAGCAGTACTTC. This gives the protein CASSPPFLLATASYEQYF.

The chain carries TRBV6-1 and TRBJ1-5; no reliable D call. The germline V and J ends were trimmed by 1 base and 4 bases, with 14 bases remaining between them. The CDR3 covers 16 residues. Germline V lookup: CDR1 MNHNS, CDR2 SASEGT. The DNA for the CDR3 is TGTGCCAGCAGTGAAGGAGAAGGACGGCTTAATCAGCCCCAGCATTTT. Translating gives CASSEGEGRLNQPQHF.

The V and J genes are TRBV9 and TRBJ1-3; D call uncertain. Trimming stripped 3 bases from V and 0 bases from J, with 16 bases between. This CDR3 region has 17 residues. Per germline, CDR1 SGDLS and CDR2 YYNGEE. The CDR3, as DNA: TGTGCCAGCAGCGCCCCGAAAGGCAGAAGCTCTGGAAACACCATATATTTT. Protein product: CASSAPKGRSSGNTIYF.

This chain connects TRBV9 to TRBJ2-2; D might be TRBD1 (5 bases). Trimming left V 4 bases short and J 6 bases short, with 16 bases between. Looked up from germline, CDR1 is SGDLS and CDR2 is YYNGEE. CDR3 length: 15 amino acids. The CDR3, as DNA: TGTGCCAGCAGCCTTAGCAGGGTTTCCCCCGGGGAGCTGTTTTTT. Translating it yields CASSLSRVSPGELFF.

The chain couples TRBV4-1 to TRBJ1-1; no definite D call. V lost 0 bases to trimming and J lost 3 bases, with 17 bases between them. CDR3 length: 17 residues. From germline, CDR1 is MGHRA and CDR2 YSYEKL. CDR3 bases: TGCGCCAGCAGCCAAGAAAGTTACGCATCGAGGCACACTGAAGCTTTCTTT. Translated, it gives CASSQESYASRHTEAFF.

The rearrangement uses TRBV21-1 and TRBJ2-4; the D call TRBD2 from the table was never checked on the DNA. TRBV21-1 is deemed a pseudogene. The CDR3 covers 14 residues. The CDR3 reads CASSKTLAKNIQYF. CDR3 DNA: TGTGCCAGCAGCAAAACTCTGGCCAAAAACATTCAGTACTTC.

A single count supports this clone. V and J are TRBV6-5 and TRBJ1-1; D perhaps matches TRBD1 (6 bases). There are 14 residues in the CDR3. Germline V gene data show CDR1 as MNHEY and CDR2 as SVGAGI. Trimming removed 6 bases from V and 5 bases from J, with 16 bases in between. CDR3 residues: CASRYQTTGTEAFF. The CDR3 DNA sequence: TGTGCCAGCAGGTACCAAACAACAGGGACTGAAGCTTTCTTT.